Listed below are T cell receptor beta chains from one sample, sequenced in a study of shared T cell receptors in the human thymus. Assay used: immunoSEQ multiplex PCR; TCRdb lists only in-frame clones, some missing. Found here are roughly 550,000 clones, 75% to 80% of them singletons; the top ten hold 0.013%. These data are also associated with another study on human thymus T cells.

Sequencing was done on a sample of thymocytes. The source is a boy under two years old with a congenital heart defect. The CDR3 runs from the conserved cysteine through the conserved F or W. The D gene is left open where the match is weak. Some rows have no size entry. The others give once, few or many, or a class for an expanded clone.

v_gene: TRBV6-1
d_gene: -
j_gene: TRBJ1-5
abundance: -
CDR3aa: CASSGQATVRNQPQHF
CDR3nt: TGTGCCAGCAGTGGACAGGCGACGGTTCGGAATCAGCCCCAGCATTTT

v_gene: TRBV19
d_gene: TRBD1
j_gene: TRBJ1-5
abundance: few
CDR3aa: CASSMTGVQPQHF
CDR3nt: TGTGCCAGTAGTATGACAGGGGTTCAGCCCCAGCATTTT

v_gene: TRBV9
d_gene: -
j_gene: TRBJ1-2
abundance: -
CDR3aa: CASRNTRGYTF
CDR3nt: TGTGCCAGCAGGAACACTAGGGGCTACACCTTC

v_gene: TRBV11-2
d_gene: TRBD1
j_gene: TRBJ2-7
abundance: once
CDR3aa: CASSLRDRDYHEQYF
CDR3nt: TGTGCCAGCAGCTTAAGGGACAGGGACTACCACGAGCAGTACTTC

v_gene: TRBV10-2
d_gene: TRBD2
j_gene: TRBJ2-1
abundance: -
CDR3aa: CASSEIYPGLAGVDEQFF
CDR3nt: TGCGCCAGCAGTGAGATCTACCCGGGGTTAGCGGGAGTAGATGAGCAGTTCTTC

v_gene: TRBV28
d_gene: TRBD1
j_gene: TRBJ2-3
abundance: -
CDR3aa: CASTSGTGQYF
CDR3nt: TGTGCCAGCACCTCCGGGACAGGGCAGTATTTT

v_gene: TRBV27
d_gene: TRBD2
j_gene: TRBJ2-3
abundance: few
CDR3aa: CASSLTSGGTDTQYF
CDR3nt: TGTGCCAGCAGTTTAACTAGCGGGGGCACAGATACGCAGTATTTT

v_gene: TRBV5-1
d_gene: -
j_gene: TRBJ2-2
abundance: -
CDR3aa: CASSFLSAGQPYNTGELFF
CDR3nt: TGCGCCAGCAGCTTTTTATCTGCGGGACAGCCCTACAACACCGGGGAGCTGTTTTTT

v_gene: TRBV21-1
d_gene: -
j_gene: TRBJ2-7
abundance: -
CDR3aa: CASSKDEEQGLSYEQYF
CDR3nt: TGTGCCAGCAGCAAAGATGAAGAGCAGGGACTATCGTACGAGCAGTACTTC

v_gene: TRBV27
d_gene: TRBD1
j_gene: TRBJ1-1
abundance: -
CDR3aa: CASSPRTGTIKGETEAFF
CDR3nt: TGTGCCAGCAGTCCCCGGACAGGCACCATTAAAGGGGAAACTGAAGCTTTCTTT

v_gene: TRBV7-9
d_gene: -
j_gene: TRBJ1-5
abundance: -
CDR3aa: CASSLGEYQPQHF
CDR3nt: TGTGCCAGCAGCTTAGGAGAGTACCAGCCCCAGCATTTT